The sequence of this T cell receptor beta chain was determined in a study of control samples from healthy donors and cancer patients. Some clones are missing from TCRdb's copy, which holds only in-frame ones; the method was immunoSEQ multiplex PCR. The sample records fewer than 95,000 clones, around 91% being singletons. The CDR3 is made up of 14 amino acids. V lost 3 bases and J lost 3, with 11 bases in between. Looked up from germline, CDR1 is MNHEY and CDR2 is SMNVEV (reference sequence). This receptor was identified in a man between 25 and 39 years old in good health. Sequenced sample: blood. The J gene is TRBJ1-1, the V gene TRBV27; D remains ambiguous. The CDR3 reads CASSFGVEDTEAFF. The CDR3 nucleotides read TGTGCCAGCAGTTTCGGGGTTGAGGACACTGAAGCTTTCTTT.